This T cell receptor beta chain was sequenced in a study of blood T cell repertoires in COVID-19. At the level of the study: Donors in the United States, Italy and Spain gave samples during acute or convalescent COVID-19. T cells, B-cell-depleted T cells, or PBMCs supplied cDNA or gDNA.

The germline V and J ends were trimmed by 0 bases and 5 bases, with 11 bases remaining between them. This CDR3 region has 15 residues. As processed by the authors: Estimated nucleated cell counts came from reference gene primer amplification. Clones were read by immunoSEQ multiplex PCR, and TCRdb kept only the in-frame ones, dropping some. Clone size and V and J calls were adopted from that table, with D and trimming inferred from the DNA. The table lists around 110,000 clones, around 83% of them singletons. The source is a man aged 40-49 years with acute or convalescent COVID-19. The source material was peripheral blood. The chain employs TRBV23-1 and TRBJ1-5, with D tentatively TRBD1 (6 bases). TRBV23-1 is marked as an open reading frame, function uncertain. CDR3 nucleotides: TGCGCCAGCAGTCAATCGGGTAGGACAGATCAGCCCCAGCATTTT. The encoded protein is CASSQSGRTDQPQHF.